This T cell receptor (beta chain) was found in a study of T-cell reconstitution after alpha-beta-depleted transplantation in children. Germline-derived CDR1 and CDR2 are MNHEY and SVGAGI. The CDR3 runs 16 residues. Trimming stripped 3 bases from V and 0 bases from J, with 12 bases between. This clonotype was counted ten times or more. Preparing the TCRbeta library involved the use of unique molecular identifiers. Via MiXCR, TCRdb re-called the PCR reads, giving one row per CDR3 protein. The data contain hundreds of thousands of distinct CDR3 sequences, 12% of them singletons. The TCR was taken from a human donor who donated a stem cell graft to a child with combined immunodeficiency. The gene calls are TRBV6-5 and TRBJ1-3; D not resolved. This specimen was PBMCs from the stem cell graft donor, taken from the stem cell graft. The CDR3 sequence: CASSYGGINSGNTIYF. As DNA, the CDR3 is TGTGCCAGCAGTTATGGCGGAATAAACTCTGGAAACACCATATATTTT.